These T cell receptor beta chains were read from a single sample in a study of T-cell reconstitution after alpha-beta-depleted transplantation in children. MiXCR, applied by TCRdb to the PCR reads, yields one record per CDR3 protein. The profile shows hundreds of thousands of distinct CDR3 sequences, about a tenth of them singletons. This specimen consisted of PBMCs from the stem cell graft donor, obtained from the stem cell graft. Receptors were obtained from a human donor who donated a stem cell graft to a child with acute lymphoblastic leukemia. Both conserved end residues are part of each CDR3. The order of the fields is CDR3 protein, CDR3 DNA, D gene, clone size, J gene, V gene. A D gene is named only where the DNA matches it firmly. Clone size appears in some rows only: once, few, many, or a class for an expanded clone.

CDR3 protein: CAISRDRGYEQYF; CDR3 DNA: TGTGCCATCAGCCGGGACAGGGGCTACGAGCAGTACTTC; D gene: TRBD1; clone size: many; J gene: TRBJ2-7; V gene: TRBV10-3
CDR3 protein: CAMGPGLPLINEQFF; CDR3 DNA: TGTGCCATGGGCCCCGGACTCCCCCTTATCAATGAGCAGTTCTTC; D gene: -; clone size: -; J gene: TRBJ2-1; V gene: TRBV5-3
CDR3 protein: CASTRGQGTMGDSPLHF; CDR3 DNA: TGCGCCAGCACCCGCGGACAGGGCACAATGGGGGATTCACCCCTCCACTTT; D gene: TRBD1; clone size: few; J gene: TRBJ1-6; V gene: TRBV10-2
CDR3 protein: CASSPEGSGDWQYF; CDR3 DNA: TGCGCCAGCAGCCCCGAGGGCAGTGGGGATTGGCAGTATTTT; D gene: -; clone size: many; J gene: TRBJ2-3; V gene: TRBV5-1
CDR3 protein: CAIRGTPSYNEQFF; CDR3 DNA: TGTGCCATCAGGGGGACTCCATCCTACAATGAGCAGTTCTTC; D gene: -; clone size: many; J gene: TRBJ2-1; V gene: TRBV10-3
CDR3 protein: CASSYASGGDYNEQFF; CDR3 DNA: TGTGCCAGCAGTTACGCTAGCGGGGGGGATTACAATGAGCAGTTCTTC; D gene: TRBD2; clone size: -; J gene: TRBJ2-1; V gene: TRBV6-2/TRBV6-3
CDR3 protein: CASSFLETQYF; CDR3 DNA: TGTGCCAGCAGTTTTCTGGAGACCCAGTACTTC; D gene: -; clone size: many; J gene: TRBJ2-5; V gene: TRBV28
CDR3 protein: CASTNRPGINRGTDTQYF; CDR3 DNA: TGTGCCAGCACCAACCGCCCCGGTATAAATAGGGGCACAGATACGCAGTATTTT; D gene: -; clone size: few; J gene: TRBJ2-3; V gene: TRBV6-4
CDR3 protein: CASSLERGSPLHF; CDR3 DNA: TGTGCCAGCAGCTTAGAGCGAGGTTCACCCCTCCACTTT; D gene: -; clone size: many; J gene: TRBJ1-6; V gene: TRBV7-2
CDR3 protein: CASSPFPGTDTQYF; CDR3 DNA: TGCGCCAGCAGCCCCTTCCCCGGCACAGATACGCAGTATTTT; D gene: -; clone size: many; J gene: TRBJ2-3; V gene: TRBV5-1
CDR3 protein: CASSLWKDREAFF; CDR3 DNA: TGTGCCAGCAGCCTGTGGAAGGACAGAGAAGCTTTCTTT; D gene: -; clone size: -; J gene: TRBJ1-1; V gene: TRBV5-6
CDR3 protein: CAVTRQRCATNEKLFF; CDR3 DNA: TGTGCCGTAACGAGGCAACGTTGTGCAACTAATGAAAAACTGTTTTTT; D gene: -; clone size: few; J gene: TRBJ1-4; V gene: TRBV10-3
CDR3 protein: CASSSGQGIGTDTQYF; CDR3 DNA: TGCGCCAGCAGCTCCGGACAGGGGATTGGCACAGATACGCAGTATTTT; D gene: TRBD1; clone size: many; J gene: TRBJ2-3; V gene: TRBV5-1
CDR3 protein: CASSSQGSNEKLFF; CDR3 DNA: TGTGCCAGCAGTTCACAGGGCTCCAATGAAAAACTGTTTTTT; D gene: -; clone size: many; J gene: TRBJ1-4; V gene: TRBV12-3/TRBV12-4
CDR3 protein: CAWSPGTERAFF; CDR3 DNA: TGTGCCTGGAGTCCCGGGACGGAACGGGCTTTCTTT; D gene: -; clone size: -; J gene: TRBJ1-1; V gene: TRBV30
CDR3 protein: CASSIRDRISTDTQYF; CDR3 DNA: TGTGCCAGTAGTATCCGGGACAGGATAAGCACAGATACGCAGTATTTT; D gene: TRBD1; clone size: few; J gene: TRBJ2-3; V gene: TRBV19
CDR3 protein: CACNVAGGTEAFF; CDR3 DNA: TGTGCCTGCAACGTGGCGGGGGGCACTGAAGCTTTCTTT; D gene: -; clone size: -; J gene: TRBJ1-1; V gene: TRBV6-1
CDR3 protein: CASSLWGDSNQPQHF; CDR3 DNA: TGCGCCAGCAGCTTGTGGGGTGATAGCAATCAGCCCCAGCATTTT; D gene: -; clone size: few; J gene: TRBJ1-5; V gene: TRBV5-1
CDR3 protein: CASSFQGIFTDTQYF; CDR3 DNA: TGCGCCAGCAGCTTTCAGGGGATATTCACAGATACGCAGTATTTT; D gene: -; clone size: -; J gene: TRBJ2-3; V gene: TRBV5-1
CDR3 protein: CASISAGALQGYDEQYF; CDR3 DNA: TGTGCCAGCATCTCCGCTGGAGCTTTACAGGGGTACGACGAGCAGTACTTC; D gene: TRBD1; clone size: -; J gene: TRBJ2-7; V gene: TRBV5-5
CDR3 protein: CASSQETVNTEAFF; CDR3 DNA: TGCGCCAGCAGCCAAGAGACAGTGAACACTGAAGCTTTCTTT; D gene: -; clone size: -; J gene: TRBJ1-1; V gene: TRBV4-3
CDR3 protein: CASSEYQASLGAFF; CDR3 DNA: TGTGCCAGCAGTGAATACCAGGCTTCCCTAGGAGCTTTCTTT; D gene: -; clone size: few; J gene: TRBJ1-1; V gene: TRBV25-1
CDR3 protein: CASRTGAEDTQYF; CDR3 DNA: TGTGCCAGCAGGACAGGGGCGGAAGATACGCAGTATTTT; D gene: TRBD1; clone size: -; J gene: TRBJ2-3; V gene: TRBV11-2
CDR3 protein: CASSFDLRGDEQFF; CDR3 DNA: TGTGCCAGCAGTTTTGACTTGAGGGGGGATGAGCAGTTCTTC; D gene: -; clone size: many; J gene: TRBJ2-1; V gene: TRBV12-3/TRBV12-4
CDR3 protein: CASSMVAASDQPQHF; CDR3 DNA: TGTGCCAGTAGTATGGTTGCAGCTTCCGATCAGCCCCAGCATTTT; D gene: -; clone size: -; J gene: TRBJ1-5; V gene: TRBV19
CDR3 protein: CSASGTGPNEKLFF; CDR3 DNA: TGCAGTGCGTCCGGGACAGGACCAAATGAAAAACTGTTTTTT; D gene: TRBD1; clone size: few; J gene: TRBJ1-4; V gene: TRBV20-1
CDR3 protein: CASSRYRGAADTQYF; CDR3 DNA: TGTGCCAGCAGCAGATACAGGGGGGCCGCAGATACGCAGTATTTT; D gene: TRBD1; clone size: few; J gene: TRBJ2-3; V gene: TRBV12-3/TRBV12-4
CDR3 protein: CASSLPDGGSWYEQYF; CDR3 DNA: TGTGCCAGCAGCTTACCGGACGGGGGGTCTTGGTACGAGCAGTACTTC; D gene: TRBD2; clone size: -; J gene: TRBJ2-7; V gene: TRBV7-9
CDR3 protein: CSATGQGRGLNEQYF; CDR3 DNA: TGCAGTGCGACGGGACAGGGAAGGGGACTTAACGAGCAGTACTTC; D gene: TRBD1; clone size: few; J gene: TRBJ2-7; V gene: TRBV20-1
CDR3 protein: CASSPVGQGLEKLFF; CDR3 DNA: TGTGCCAGCAGCCCTGTAGGGCAGGGGCTTGAAAAACTGTTTTTT; D gene: -; clone size: few; J gene: TRBJ1-4; V gene: TRBV11-2
CDR3 protein: CASSLLGSGGVETQYF; CDR3 DNA: TGTGCCAGCAGCTTATTGGGTAGCGGGGGAGTAGAGACCCAGTACTTC; D gene: TRBD2; clone size: many; J gene: TRBJ2-5; V gene: TRBV13
CDR3 protein: CASNEQAQETQYF; CDR3 DNA: TGTGCCAGCAACGAACAGGCGCAAGAGACCCAGTACTTC; D gene: -; clone size: -; J gene: TRBJ2-5; V gene: TRBV7-8
CDR3 protein: CASSKDSIRYGYTF; CDR3 DNA: TGTGCCAGCAGCAAAGACAGTATTAGGTATGGCTACACCTTC; D gene: -; clone size: few; J gene: TRBJ1-2; V gene: TRBV21-1
CDR3 protein: CASSSLGDLGYNEQFF; CDR3 DNA: TGTGCCAGCAGTTCCCTAGGCGATTTAGGCTACAATGAGCAGTTCTTC; D gene: -; clone size: many; J gene: TRBJ2-1; V gene: TRBV7-2
CDR3 protein: CASSLDWAVLKNTEAFF; CDR3 DNA: TGTGCCAGCAGCTTAGATTGGGCGGTCCTGAAGAACACTGAAGCTTTCTTT; D gene: -; clone size: few; J gene: TRBJ1-1; V gene: TRBV11-2
CDR3 protein: CASSVGSGGPYEQYF; CDR3 DNA: TGTGCCAGCAGCGTAGGAAGCGGGGGGCCCTACGAGCAGTACTTC; D gene: TRBD2; clone size: many; J gene: TRBJ2-7; V gene: TRBV9
CDR3 protein: CASSLAQGAFF; CDR3 DNA: TGTGCCAGCAGCTTAGCCCAGGGAGCTTTCTTT; D gene: -; clone size: few; J gene: TRBJ1-1; V gene: TRBV7-2
CDR3 protein: CASSPGLAGNKGELFF; CDR3 DNA: TGCGCCAGCAGCCCCGGACTAGCGGGGAACAAAGGGGAGCTGTTTTTT; D gene: TRBD2; clone size: -; J gene: TRBJ2-2; V gene: TRBV5-1
CDR3 protein: CATTAGPNYNEQFF; CDR3 DNA: TGTGCCACCACAGCGGGGCCGAATTACAATGAGCAGTTCTTC; D gene: TRBD2; clone size: few; J gene: TRBJ2-1; V gene: TRBV24-1
CDR3 protein: CASSLRQGIRTGELFF; CDR3 DNA: TGTGCCAGCAGTTTGCGGCAGGGCATACGGACCGGGGAGCTGTTTTTT; D gene: -; clone size: many; J gene: TRBJ2-2; V gene: TRBV12-3/TRBV12-4
CDR3 protein: CASSAREDYEQYF; CDR3 DNA: TGTGCCAGCAGCGCCAGGGAGGACTACGAGCAGTACTTC; D gene: -; clone size: many; J gene: TRBJ2-7; V gene: TRBV7-2
CDR3 protein: CASSLQGYEQYF; CDR3 DNA: TGCGCCAGCAGTCTGCAGGGGTACGAGCAGTACTTC; D gene: -; clone size: many; J gene: TRBJ2-7; V gene: TRBV10-1
CDR3 protein: CASSSWTGFNYEQYF; CDR3 DNA: TGTGCCAGCAGTTCCTGGACAGGGTTTAACTACGAGCAGTACTTC; D gene: TRBD1; clone size: -; J gene: TRBJ2-7; V gene: TRBV12-3/TRBV12-4
CDR3 protein: CSAASEETQYF; CDR3 DNA: TGCAGTGCGGCTAGCGAAGAGACCCAGTACTTC; D gene: -; clone size: -; J gene: TRBJ2-5; V gene: TRBV20-1
CDR3 protein: CASRPVSNSPLHF; CDR3 DNA: TGTGCCAGCAGGCCAGTATCTAATTCACCCCTCCACTTT; D gene: -; clone size: few; J gene: TRBJ1-6; V gene: TRBV12-3/TRBV12-4
CDR3 protein: CASSREVRNTEAFF; CDR3 DNA: TGTGCCAGCAGCCGCGAGGTCAGGAACACTGAAGCTTTCTTT; D gene: -; clone size: many; J gene: TRBJ1-1; V gene: TRBV6-5
CDR3 protein: CASSPGLSADTQYF; CDR3 DNA: TGCGCCAGCAGCCCGGGACTATCCGCAGATACGCAGTATTTT; D gene: TRBD2; clone size: few; J gene: TRBJ2-3; V gene: TRBV5-1
CDR3 protein: CSATQGILEQYF; CDR3 DNA: TGCAGTGCTACTCAGGGTATTCTGGAGCAGTACTTC; D gene: -; clone size: many; J gene: TRBJ2-7; V gene: TRBV20-1